The 15 T cell receptor beta chains reported below all come from one sample, sequenced in a study of blood T cell repertoires in COVID-19. The assay was immunoSEQ multiplex PCR, and TCRdb's table has in-frame clones only and misses some. The repertoire holds 45,000 to 75,000 clones, with around nine tenths as singletons. The sequencing input was peripheral blood. These TCRs come from a man in his 60s with acute or convalescent COVID-19.

The chain combines TRBV30 with TRBJ1-4; 8 nucleotides align to TRBD1. Trimming removed 1 base from V and 8 bases from J; junction bases left unmatched: 12. The CDR3 covers 16 residues. Germline-derived CDR1 and CDR2 are GTSNPN and SVGIG (reference sequence). Here the CDR3 reads CAWSGQGAASSEKLFF. CDR3 nucleotides: TGTGCCTGGAGTGGGCAGGGGGCGGCGAGTTCCGAAAAACTGTTTTTT. Drawing the rest from reference TRBV30 and TRBJ1-4, the complete variable domain is SQTIHQWPATLVQPVGSPLSLECTVEGTSNPNLYWYRQAAGRGLQLLFYSVGIGQISSEVPQNLSASRPQDRQFILSSKKLLLSDSGFYLCAWSGQGAASSEKLFFGSGTQLSVL.

This sequence joins TRBV29-1 and TRBJ2-2, with TRBD1 identical over 11 bases. With 5 bases clipped from V and 7 bases from J, the junction kept 6 bases outside the gene matches. The CDR3 contains 14 residues. CDR1 is SQVTM and CDR2 is ANQGSEA in the germline V gene. The CDR3 spells CSVTRTGGNGELFF. CDR3 in DNA: TGCAGCGTTACTCGGACAGGGGGCAACGGGGAGCTGTTTTTT.

The CDR3 coding sequence is TGTGCCAGCAGCGCGGACACGTACGAGCAGTACTTC. It encodes CASSADTYEQYF. The gene calls are TRBV5-4 and TRBJ2-7; perhaps TRBD1 as D (5 bases). This CDR3 is 12 amino acids long. Per the germline V gene, CDR1 is SGHNT and CDR2 is YYREEE (reference sequence). Trimming pared 4 bases from V and 4 bases from J, leaving 9 bases between.

V gene TRBV27 combines with J gene TRBJ1-6; a possible D gene is TRBD1 (5 bases). Trimming stripped 6 bases from V and 5 bases from J, with 14 bases between. Per germline, CDR1 MNHEY and CDR2 SMNVEV (reference sequence). The CDR3 covers 15 residues. CDR3 region: CASRATGPDNSPLHF. CDR3 bases: TGTGCCAGCAGAGCCACAGGACCCGATAATTCACCCCTCCACTTT.

CDR3 bases: TGCGCCAGCAGCTTGGGGGGAGCTGTGCCTGGTCAGCCCCAGCATTTT. Translated, it gives CASSLGGAVPGQPQHF. The rearrangement joins TRBV5-1 to TRBJ1-5; D not resolved. The CDR3 is 16 residues long. V lost 0 bases to trimming and J lost 6 bases, with 16 bases between them. From germline, CDR1 is SGHRS and CDR2 YFSETQ.

V usage is TRBV27 and J usage is TRBJ2-1, with 10 nucleotides matching TRBD2. After removal of 7 bases from V and 6 bases from J, the junction contained 9 bases not matched to a gene. CDR3 length: 15 amino acids. Germline V CDR1 and CDR2: MNHEY, SMNVEV (reference sequence). CDR3 DNA: TGTGCCAGCAAGTTGGGTCTAGCGGGAGCCAATGAGCAGTTCTTC. This codes for CASKLGLAGANEQFF.

The V and J genes are TRBV29-1 and TRBJ2-3; perhaps TRBD2 as D (6 bases). V was cut by 7 bases and J by 5 bases, with 19 bases left in between. Germline loops: CDR1 SQVTM, CDR2 ANQGSEA. The CDR3 is 14 residues long. The CDR3 region has the DNA TGCAGCGCCGCGGGACGGGCTGTGGGAGATACGCAGTATTTT. Translated, it gives CSAAGRAVGDTQYF.

The chain has TRBV5-4 and TRBJ2-7; 7 nucleotides agree with TRBD2. The V segment lost 4 bases and the J segment 1 base; nucleotides outside the gene matches: 8. The CDR3 runs 15 residues. Germline CDR1 and CDR2: SGHNT and YYREEE (reference sequence). The CDR3 coding sequence is TGTGCCAGCAGCCCGGACCCTAGCGGTTCCTACGAGCAGTACTTC. This encodes CASSPDPSGSYEQYF.

The chain employs TRBV10-2 and TRBJ1-3; no definite D call. Trimming left V 3 bases short and J 0 bases short, with 9 bases between. CDR3 length equals 15 residues. Looked up from germline, CDR1 is WSHSY and CDR2 is SAAADI. CDR3 bases: TGCGCCAGCAGTGAAACAGTTCACTCTGGAAACACCATATATTTT. Residues: CASSETVHSGNTIYF.

The chain uses TRBV3-1 (or the pseudogene TRBV3-2) and TRBJ1-4; 9 positions agree with TRBD1. V lost 0 bases and J lost 7; bases outside the gene matches: 6. The CDR3 is 16 residues long. CDR1 is LGHDT and CDR2 is YNNKEL in the germline V gene (reference sequence). The CDR3 is CASSQDGQGKTEKLFF. The CDR3 DNA follows: TGTGCCAGCAGCCAAGACGGACAGGGGAAGACTGAAAAACTGTTTTTT.

The rearrangement links TRBV9 to TRBJ2-3; possible D gene TRBD2, 5 bases. The CDR3 contains 15 residues. Deletions cut 3 bases from V and 6 bases from J, with 17 bases between. The germline gives CDR1 SGDLS, CDR2 YYNGEE. The CDR3 sequence: CASSAGSWASDTQYF. The CDR3 region has the DNA TGTGCCAGCAGCGCTGGGAGTTGGGCTTCGGATACGCAGTATTTT.

This clone was counted once. The chain couples TRBV5-4 to TRBJ2-1; TRBD1 matches at 9 bases. The germline V gene encodes CDR1 SGHNT and CDR2 YYREEE (reference sequence). J gave up 8 bases and V 2 bases, and 8 bases lay outside the gene matches. This CDR3 region has 15 residues. The CDR3 DNA reads TGTGCCAGCAGCTTCCCAGGACAGGGGTTTTATGAGCAGTTCTTC. This encodes CASSFPGQGFYEQFF. Combining the CDR3 with reference TRBV5-4 and TRBJ2-1 gives the whole variable domain ETGVTQSPTHLIKTRGQQVTLRCSSQSGHNTVSWYQQALGQGPQFIFQYYREEENGRGNFPPRFSGLQFPNYSSELNVNALELDDSALYLCASSFPGQGFYEQFFGPGTRLTVL.

The chain combines TRBV5-1 with TRBJ1-2; TRBD1 aligns across 12 bases. Unmatched junction bases numbered 13, after V lost 2 bases and J lost 8 bases. Per the germline V gene, CDR1 is SGHRS and CDR2 is YFSETQ. The CDR3 has 17 amino acids. The CDR3 region has the DNA TGCGCCAGCAGCTTTCTTTCCGGGACAGGGGGCGCGGAGGGCTACACCTTC. Its translation is CASSFLSGTGGAEGYTF.

The rearrangement links TRBV5-1 to TRBJ2-1, with TRBD2 identical over 14 bases. CDR1 SGHRS and CDR2 YFSETQ come from the germline V gene. This CDR3 region has 15 residues. The ends lost 3 bases at V and 9 bases at J; junction bases unmatched: 5. CDR3 protein: CASSSSGTSGGEQFF. The CDR3 DNA reads as TGCGCCAGCAGCTCATCCGGGACTAGCGGGGGTGAGCAGTTCTTC.

The rearrangement joins TRBV6-5 to TRBJ1-6, with D possibly being TRBD1 (5 bases). This CDR3 has 12 amino acids. Germline V CDR1 and CDR2: MNHEY, SVGAGI. V lost 4 bases and J 7 bases, leaving 5 bases between the germline ends. CDR3 amino acids: CASSSGNSPLHF. The CDR3 DNA reads as TGTGCCAGCAGTTCAGGGAATTCACCCCTCCACTTT.